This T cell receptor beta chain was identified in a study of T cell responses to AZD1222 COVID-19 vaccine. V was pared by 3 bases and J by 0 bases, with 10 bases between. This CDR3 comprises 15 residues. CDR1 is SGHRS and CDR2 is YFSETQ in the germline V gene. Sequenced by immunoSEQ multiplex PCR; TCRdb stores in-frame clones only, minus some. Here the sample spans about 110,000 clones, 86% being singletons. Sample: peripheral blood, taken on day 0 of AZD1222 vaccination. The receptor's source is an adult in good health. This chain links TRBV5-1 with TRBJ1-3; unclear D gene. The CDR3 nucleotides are TGCGCCAGCAGCTCCGGCGGGGACTCTGGAAACACCATATATTTT. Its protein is CASSSGGDSGNTIYF.